This T cell receptor beta chain was recorded in a study of OX40 agonist ivuxolimab in advanced cancers. For the study in its entirety: Ivuxolimab was an agonistic, fully human IgG2 monoclonal antibody directed against OX40 (CD134), a costimulatory receptor. Intravenous ivuxolimab was administered to patients every 2 weeks at six dose levels: 0.01, 0.1, 0.3, 1.5, 3 and 10 mg/kg. Of the approximately 50 dose-escalation patients, hepatocellular carcinoma was present in about 20, melanoma in some 15, renal cell carcinoma in 9 and head and neck cancer in 9. In the dose-escalation cohort, roughly 80% of patients were male, and the mean age was approximately 60 years, with a range of about 23 to 80. Patients were allowed to have had prior anti-PD-1, anti-PD-L1 or anti-CTLA-4 therapy, and around 37% of the dose-escalation patients had previously received checkpoint inhibitors. Partial responses were achieved by three dose-escalation patients, of whom one had hepatocellular carcinoma and two had cutaneous melanoma. Peripheral TCRbeta sequencing aimed to test whether ivuxolimab altered TCR sequence diversity and caused clonal T-cell expansion. The monotherapy dose-escalation portion (N of about 52 patients) of the phase I ivuxolimab trial is reported in the paper.

For sequencing of the TCRbeta CDR3 region, genomic DNA was extracted from the sorted cells. The immunoSEQ Assay was used for sequencing of TCRbeta CDR3 regions. Drawn from immuneACCESS, this table holds only the in-frame rearrangements with V and J called that TCRdb kept. Clones are partly lost; checked studies trace under half to an unresolved V gene and leave the rest unexplained. The sample table contains 25,000 or so clones; only one count was recorded for over 60% of them. 15% to 20% of the sample is taken by the ten largest. Patients with autoimmune disease history or receiving systemic immunosuppression were excluded from the trial. In every dose cohort, peripheral blood was drawn for TCR sequencing at baseline, cycle 4 day 1, and cycle 7 day 1. The samples were taken from a phase I, first-in-human, multicenter, open-label dose-escalation trial of ivuxolimab. Adults with locally advanced or metastatic melanoma, renal cell carcinoma, hepatocellular carcinoma or head and neck squamous cell carcinoma were enrolled in the trial. CD4+ and CD8+ T cells were sorted separately from peripheral blood before TCR sequencing.

Study-wide findings and limitations: Antigen specificity was not determined for the clonally expanded peripheral T cells. Low levels of normalized T-cell clonal expansion were also shown by some nonresponding patients. At doses from 0.1 to 3.0 mg/kg, clonal expansion was seen in both CD4+ and CD8+ blood T cells between baseline and week 6. On average, CD8+ T cells showed more expanded clones than CD4+ T cells after ivuxolimab. In partial responders in the 0.1-3.0 mg/kg groups, normalized peripheral clonal expansion was found to be among the lowest, especially among CD8+ T cells.

In the case of this clone: Its recognized antigen is unknown. No much larger clone is present one base from it, and per-base qualities are unavailable.

V is clipped by 4 bases and J by 6 bases, and the sequence between their germline boundaries is 12 bases long. From a lookup of the germline V gene, CDR1 and CDR2 are MNHEY and SVGAGI. Reading from cysteine to phenylalanine, the CDR3 counts 13 amino acids. Only CDR3 DNA remains: 39 bases, in frame from the first base. The receptor comes from an adult with an advanced solid tumor such as melanoma, head and neck, liver or kidney cancer. The sequences come from CD4+ or CD8+ T cells sorted from blood, collected in a trial of the OX40 agonist ivuxolimab. The rearrangement combines TRBV6-5 with TRBJ1-1; the D segment cannot be called with confidence. CDR3 protein: CASSSSLFPEAFF. The sequenced DNA is TGTGCCAGCAGTTCCTCCCTGTTCCCTGAAGCTTTCTTT.